This T cell receptor (beta chain) was obtained from a study of PD-1 blockade in classical Hodgkin lymphoma. Method: immunoSEQ multiplex PCR; TCRdb's copy keeps in-frame clones and lacks some. In the table there are around 43,000 clones, 78% of which are singletons. All the patients suffered relapse after autologous stem cell transplantation, and brentuximab vedotin exposure differed. There are 13 residues in the CDR3. The germline CDR1 and CDR2 sequences are MNHEY and SVGAGI. Trimming removed 6 bases from V and 7 bases from J; junction bases left unmatched: 6. The sample was peripheral blood mononuclear cells (PBMCs), taken at baseline. This chain links TRBV6-5 with TRBJ2-1; 7 positions match TRBD1. The TCR sequence derives from a human donor with classical Hodgkin lymphoma. In DNA form, the CDR3 reads TGTGCCAGCAGACCGGGACAGCCAAATGAGCAGTTCTTC. Its protein is CASRPGQPNEQFF.